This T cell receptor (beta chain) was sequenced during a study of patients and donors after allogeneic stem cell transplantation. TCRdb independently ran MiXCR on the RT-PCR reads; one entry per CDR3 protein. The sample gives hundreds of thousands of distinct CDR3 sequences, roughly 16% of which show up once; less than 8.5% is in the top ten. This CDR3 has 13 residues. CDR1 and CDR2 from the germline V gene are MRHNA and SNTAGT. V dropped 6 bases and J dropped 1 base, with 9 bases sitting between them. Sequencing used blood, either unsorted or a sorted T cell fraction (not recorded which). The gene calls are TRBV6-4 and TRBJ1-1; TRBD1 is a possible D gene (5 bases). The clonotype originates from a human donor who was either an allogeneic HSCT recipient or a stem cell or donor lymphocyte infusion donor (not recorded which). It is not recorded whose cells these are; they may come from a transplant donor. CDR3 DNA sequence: TGTGCCAGCAGCAGGGAGGCGAACACTGAAGCTTTCTTT. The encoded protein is CASSREANTEAFF.